Below, 19 T cell receptor beta chains from the same sample are listed, as sequenced in a study of identifying expanded T cells in peripheral blood. Profiled with immunoSEQ multiplex PCR; TCRdb holds only in-frame clones, not every one. This sample yields around 100,000 clones, of which approximately 90% are seen a single time; roughly 15% belongs to the top ten. Sequencing used blood. These receptors all stem from a person aged 18 to 70 in good health.

This chain joins TRBV5-1 and TRBJ2-3; TRBD1 aligns across 7 bases. CDR1 is SGHRS and CDR2 is YFSETQ in the germline V gene. J lost 5 bases, V lost 4 bases, and 7 bases had no gene match. The CDR3 sequence is 14 residues long. The CDR3 DNA reads TGCGCCAGCAGCAGCCGGGACAGAGGAGATACGCAGTATTTT. Its translation is CASSSRDRGDTQYF.

The V call is TRBV11-2, the J call TRBJ2-3; TRBD1 matches 7 bases. CDR1 is SGHAT and CDR2 is FQNNGV in the germline V gene. V gave up 4 bases and J gave up 1 base; unmatched junction bases: 8. CDR3 length: 16 amino acids. CDR3 DNA: TGTGCCAGCAGCTCCGTAGGGGGCGCGGGCACAGATACGCAGTATTTT. It is translated as CASSSVGGAGTDTQYF.

This sequence joins TRBV25-1 and TRBJ2-5, with D tentatively TRBD2 (5 bases). Looked up from germline, CDR1 is MGHDK and CDR2 is SYGVNS. Trimming shortened V by 0 bases and J by 10 bases, and 18 bases separated the two germline ends. The CDR3 has 15 amino acids. The CDR3 region is CASSEYSEGPEGQYF. The CDR3 DNA follows: TGTGCCAGCAGTGAATATAGCGAAGGGCCCGAGGGCCAGTACTTC.

CDR3 coding DNA: TGCGCCAGCAGTGTTAAAAAGGGTTCCTATAATTCACCCCTCCACTTT. Protein sequence: CASSVKKGSYNSPLHF. This chain connects TRBV10-2 to TRBJ1-6; D is ambiguous. V was clipped by 4 bases and J by 1 base, with 11 bases between them. CDR3 length: 16 amino acids. Germline V gene data show CDR1 as WSHSY and CDR2 as SAAADI.

J is TRBJ2-7 and V is TRBV7-9; no definite D call. Per the germline V gene, CDR1 is SEHNR and CDR2 is FQNEAQ (reference sequence). This CDR3 contains 15 residues. V was pared by 3 bases and J by 5 bases, with 17 bases between. Here the CDR3 DNA reads TGTGCCAGCAGCTTCCCTGGGCTGGTTTTGGACGAGCAGTACTTC. Protein product: CASSFPGLVLDEQYF. The full variable domain, with the rest looked up from reference TRBV7-9 and TRBJ2-7, is DTGVSQNPRHKITKRGQNVTFRCDPISEHNRLYWYRQTLGQGPEFLTYFQNEAQLEKSRLLSDRFSAERPKGSFSTLEIQRTEQGDSAMYLCASSFPGLVLDEQYFGPGTRLTVT.

The chain couples TRBV2 to TRBJ1-1, with unresolved D. There are 13 residues in the CDR3. The germline V gene has CDR1 SNHLY and CDR2 FYNNEI. V was cut by 7 bases and J by 3 bases, with 12 bases left in between. CDR3 in amino acids: CASTPSLDTEAFF. The CDR3 bases are TGTGCCAGCACCCCCAGCCTGGACACTGAAGCTTTCTTT.

The J gene is TRBJ1-5, the V gene TRBV18; D is unresolved. Trimming shortened V by 6 bases and J by 4 bases, and 10 bases separated the two germline ends. The CDR3 sequence is 13 residues long. Germline V gene lookup returns CDR1 KGHSH and CDR2 LQKENI. The CDR3 is CASSAATNQPQHF. The CDR3 coding sequence is TGTGCCAGCTCCGCGGCGACGAATCAGCCCCAGCATTTT.

The V and J genes are TRBV7-8 and TRBJ1-2; D call uncertain. The germline V gene has CDR1 SGHVS and CDR2 FQNEAQ. The CDR3 covers 12 residues. Trimming removed 0 bases at V and 8 bases at J, with 7 bases between. CDR3 in DNA: TGTGCCAGCAGCTTAGCTGATAGCGGCTACACCTTC. It codes for CASSLADSGYTF.

The V and J genes are TRBV5-6 and TRBJ2-3; D gene ambiguous. Looked up from germline, CDR1 is SGHDT and CDR2 is YYEEEE. Between the trimmed V and J ends, which lost 2 bases and 8 bases, there was a span of 6 bases. This CDR3 has 11 residues. The CDR3, as DNA: TGTGCCAGCAGCTTCGGAGTTACGCAGTATTTT. Amino acids: CASSFGVTQYF.

The chain is built from TRBV10-3 and TRBJ1-5; TRBD1 is a possible D gene (5 bases). CDR1 ENHRY and CDR2 SYGVKD come from the germline V gene. Trimming took 0 bases from V and 3 from J, leaving 12 bases between them. This CDR3 contains 16 residues. The CDR3 region has the DNA TGTGCCATCAGTGAGTCAGGGGTAGGTGCCAATCAGCCCCAGCATTTT. Translating it yields CAISESGVGANQPQHF.

The chain has TRBV6-5 and TRBJ2-5; TRBD1 matches 7 bases. CDR3 size: 14 residues. The junction had 6 bases not matched to a gene; V was cut back by 2 bases and J by 6 bases. CDR1 and CDR2 (germline): MNHEY, SVGAGI. CDR3 nucleotides: TGTGCCAGCAGTTACACCGGACAGGCGAAGACCCAGTACTTC. Its protein is CASSYTGQAKTQYF.

The chain recombines TRBV6-4 with TRBJ2-3, with 7 bases lining up with TRBD2. V lost 3 bases to trimming and J lost 6 bases; unmatched junction nucleotides: 9. The CDR3 spans 15 residues. Germline V gene data show CDR1 as MRHNA and CDR2 as SNTAGT. In DNA form, the CDR3 reads TGTGCCAGCAGTGAAGTAGCGGGCCTTGCCGATACGCAGTATTTT. It codes for CASSEVAGLADTQYF.

In its sample, this clone was seen once. The J gene is TRBJ1-1, the V gene TRBV19, with D perhaps TRBD1 (5 bases). The CDR3 has 15 amino acids. V was cut by 5 bases and J by 2 bases, with 15 bases left in between. Per the germline V gene, CDR1 is LNHDA and CDR2 is SQIVND (reference sequence). The CDR3 coding sequence is TGTGCCAGTAGTGCCGGGACGGGGTTAAACACTGAAGCTTTCTTT. Translated: CASSAGTGLNTEAFF.

The DNA of the CDR3 is TGTGCCAGCAGCCCAGGGGGGGGTTTGGACACTGAAGCTTTCTTT. Translation: CASSPGGGLDTEAFF. This chain connects TRBV9 to TRBJ1-1, with 7 bases lining up with TRBD1. The germline V gene encodes CDR1 SGDLS and CDR2 YYNGEE. The CDR3 runs 15 residues. Germline trimming cut 4 bases from V and 3 bases from J; bases unmatched to any gene: 9.

This clone was observed a handful of times. This chain connects TRBV19 to TRBJ1-2; 11 bases are shared with TRBD1. Trimming removed 6 bases from V and 7 bases from J; junction bases left unmatched: 7. The CDR3 has 14 residues. Germline loops: CDR1 LNHDA, CDR2 SQIVND (reference sequence). CDR3 in amino acids: CASSLGQGEAGYTF. DNA of the CDR3: TGTGCCAGTAGCCTGGGACAGGGGGAGGCTGGCTACACCTTC.

This clone was detected only once. The V call is TRBV4-2, the J call TRBJ2-5; 12 nucleotides agree with TRBD2. The CDR3 loop spans 15 amino acids. V lost 4 bases, J lost 2 bases, and 2 bases stayed unmatched. Germline-derived CDR1 and CDR2 are LGHNA and YNFKEQ. CDR3 region: CASSRTSGAQETQYF. The CDR3 nucleotides are TGTGCCAGCAGCCGGACTAGCGGGGCTCAAGAGACCCAGTACTTC.

This sequence joins TRBV6-5 and TRBJ2-5, with 10 bases lining up with TRBD2. This CDR3 is built from 15 residues. The J segment lost 5 bases and the V segment lost 6 bases, leaving 9 bases of the junction unmatched. Germline CDR1 reads MNHEY; CDR2 reads SVGAGI. CDR3 nucleotide sequence: TGTGCCAGCAGAGAAAGCGGGGGGGCCTGGGAGACCCAGTACTTC. This translates into CASRESGGAWETQYF.

CDR3 DNA: TGTGCCAGCAGCCTTCGGGGAAGCGGCTACACCTTC. Translating gives CASSLRGSGYTF. V usage is TRBV28 and J usage is TRBJ1-2; the D is unclear. Germline V gene sequence: CDR1 MDHEN, CDR2 SYDVKM. The CDR3 consists of 12 residues. The V and J ends lost 6 bases and 8 bases respectively, with 13 bases between them.

In this sample, this clone turned up a few times. The identical CDR3 is also encoded by other nucleotide sequences in the sample. This chain connects TRBV5-1 to TRBJ2-3; TRBD2 is a possible D gene (6 bases). The V end lost 0 bases, the J end lost 5 bases, and 10 bases lay between the germline ends. The length of the CDR3 is 14 residues. Germline values: CDR1 SGHRS, CDR2 YFSETQ. CDR3 residues: CASSLGTGGDTQYF. In DNA form, the CDR3 reads TGCGCCAGCAGCTTGGGGACCGGGGGAGATACGCAGTATTTT.